Presented here are 3 T cell receptor beta chains from one specimen sequenced in a study of blood T cell repertoires in COVID-19. Generated by immunoSEQ multiplex PCR, the TCRdb table keeps only in-frame clones and is missing some. Altogether around 80,000 clones are present, about 81% being singletons, with the ten largest covering 27%. Specimen: peripheral blood. The origin of the receptors is a human donor in a cohort sampled during active COVID-19.

The genes are TRBV27 and TRBJ2-7, with D perhaps TRBD1 (6 bases). Trimming removed 9 bases at V and 2 bases at J, with 14 bases between. This CDR3 has 13 residues. The V gene's germline CDR1 is MNHEY and CDR2 SMNVEV (reference sequence). This CDR3 reads CARDRRKTYEQYF. CDR3 in DNA: TGTGCCAGAGACAGGCGCAAAACCTACGAGCAGTACTTC.

V gene TRBV11-3 combines with J gene TRBJ2-5; 9 bases are shared with TRBD1. With V trimmed by 4 bases and J by 4 bases, 1 base remained unmatched. The CDR3 runs 13 residues. Germline V gives CDR1 SGHNT, CDR2 YENEEA. CDR3 in DNA: TGTGCCAGCAGCTCGGACAGGGGAGAGACCCAGTACTTC. The encoded protein is CASSSDRGETQYF.

This chain uses TRBV5-1 with TRBJ2-5, with unresolved D. This CDR3 is built from 12 residues. Germline CDR1 reads SGHRS; CDR2 reads YFSETQ. V lost 2 bases, J lost 5 bases, and 7 bases lay in between. The CDR3 region has the DNA TGCGCCAGCAGCTTCGCCGCGGAGACCCAGTACTTC. It specifies CASSFAAETQYF.